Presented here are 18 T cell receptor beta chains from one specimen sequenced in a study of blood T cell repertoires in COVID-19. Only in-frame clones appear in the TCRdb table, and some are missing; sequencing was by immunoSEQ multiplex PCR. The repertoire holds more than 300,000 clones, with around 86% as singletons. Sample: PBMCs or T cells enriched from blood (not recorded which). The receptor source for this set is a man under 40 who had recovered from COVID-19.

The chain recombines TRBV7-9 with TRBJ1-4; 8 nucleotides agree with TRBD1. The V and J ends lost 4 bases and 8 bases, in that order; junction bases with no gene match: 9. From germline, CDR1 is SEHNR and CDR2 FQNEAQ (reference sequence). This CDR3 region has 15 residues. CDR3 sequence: CASSSTTGVAEKLFF. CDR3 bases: TGTGCCAGCAGCTCCACGACAGGGGTGGCAGAAAAACTGTTTTTT.

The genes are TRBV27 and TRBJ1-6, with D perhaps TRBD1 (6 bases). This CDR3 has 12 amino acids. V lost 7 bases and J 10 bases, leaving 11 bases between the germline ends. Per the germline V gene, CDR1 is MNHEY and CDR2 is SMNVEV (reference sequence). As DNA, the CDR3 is TGTGCCAGCACAACAGGGTACTCACCCCTCCACTTT. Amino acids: CASTTGYSPLHF.

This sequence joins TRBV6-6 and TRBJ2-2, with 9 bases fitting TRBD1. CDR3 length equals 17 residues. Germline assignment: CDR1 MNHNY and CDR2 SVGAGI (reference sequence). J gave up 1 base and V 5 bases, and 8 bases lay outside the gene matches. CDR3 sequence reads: CASSHQQGARNTGELFF. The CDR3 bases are TGTGCCAGCAGTCACCAACAGGGGGCAAGGAACACCGGGGAGCTGTTTTTT.

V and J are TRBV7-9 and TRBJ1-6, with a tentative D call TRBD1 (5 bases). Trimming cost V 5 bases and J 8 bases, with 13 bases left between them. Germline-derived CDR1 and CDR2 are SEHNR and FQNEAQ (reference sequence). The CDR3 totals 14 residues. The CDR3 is CASSPQGKDSPLHF. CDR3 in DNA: TGTGCCAGCAGCCCCCAGGGAAAAGATTCACCCCTCCACTTT. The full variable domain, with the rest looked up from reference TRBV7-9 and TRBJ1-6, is DTGVSQNPRHKITKRGQNVTFRCDPISEHNRLYWYRQTLGQGPEFLTYFQNEAQLEKSRLLSDRFSAERPKGSFSTLEIQRTEQGDSAMYLCASSPQGKDSPLHFGNGTRLTVT.

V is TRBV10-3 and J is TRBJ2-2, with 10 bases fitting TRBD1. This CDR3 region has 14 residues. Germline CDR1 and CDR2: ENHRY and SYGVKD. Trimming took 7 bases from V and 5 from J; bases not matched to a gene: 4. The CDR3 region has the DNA TGTGCCATCACCGGGACAGGGGTAACCGGGGAGCTGTTTTTT. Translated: CAITGTGVTGELFF.

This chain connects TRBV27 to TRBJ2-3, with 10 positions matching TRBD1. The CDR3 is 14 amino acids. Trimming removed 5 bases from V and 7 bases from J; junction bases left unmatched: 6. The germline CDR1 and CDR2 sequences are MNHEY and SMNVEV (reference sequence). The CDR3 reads CASSHGQGGHTQYF. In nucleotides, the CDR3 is TGTGCCAGCAGTCACGGACAGGGGGGGCATACGCAGTATTTT.

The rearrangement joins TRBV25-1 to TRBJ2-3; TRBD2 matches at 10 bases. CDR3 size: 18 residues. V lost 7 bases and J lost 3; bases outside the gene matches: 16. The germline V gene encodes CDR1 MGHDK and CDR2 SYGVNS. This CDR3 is CASTYSIAGLAFTDTQYF. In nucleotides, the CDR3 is TGTGCCAGCACCTACTCCATAGCGGGACTAGCGTTTACAGATACGCAGTATTTT.

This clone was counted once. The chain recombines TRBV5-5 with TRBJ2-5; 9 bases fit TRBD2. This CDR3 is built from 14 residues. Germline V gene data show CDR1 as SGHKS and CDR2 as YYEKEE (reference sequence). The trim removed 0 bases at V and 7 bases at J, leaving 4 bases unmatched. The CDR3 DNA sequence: TGTGCCAGCAGCTTGGGGGGACTAGCCGGGACCCAGTACTTC. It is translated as CASSLGGLAGTQYF.

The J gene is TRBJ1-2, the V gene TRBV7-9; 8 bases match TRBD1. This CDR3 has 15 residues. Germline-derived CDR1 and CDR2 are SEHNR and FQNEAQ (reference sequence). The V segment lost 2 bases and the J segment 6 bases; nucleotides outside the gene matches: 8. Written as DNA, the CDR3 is TGTGCCAGCAGCTTAAGAACCCCGACAGGGGATGGCTACACCTTC. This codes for CASSLRTPTGDGYTF.

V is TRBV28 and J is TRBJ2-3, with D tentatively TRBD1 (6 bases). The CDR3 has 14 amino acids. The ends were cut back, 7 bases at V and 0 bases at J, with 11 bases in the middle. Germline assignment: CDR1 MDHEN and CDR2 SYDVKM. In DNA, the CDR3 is TGTGCCAGCACTAGGGGGACCAGCACAGATACGCAGTATTTT. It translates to CASTRGTSTDTQYF.

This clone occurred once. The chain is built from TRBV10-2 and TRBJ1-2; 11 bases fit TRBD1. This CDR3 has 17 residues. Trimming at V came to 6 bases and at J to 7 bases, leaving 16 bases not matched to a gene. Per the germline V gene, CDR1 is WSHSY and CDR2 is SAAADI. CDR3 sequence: CASRGQGAYMGVGGYTF. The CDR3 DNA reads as TGCGCCAGCAGAGGACAGGGGGCTTATATGGGAGTCGGTGGCTACACCTTC.

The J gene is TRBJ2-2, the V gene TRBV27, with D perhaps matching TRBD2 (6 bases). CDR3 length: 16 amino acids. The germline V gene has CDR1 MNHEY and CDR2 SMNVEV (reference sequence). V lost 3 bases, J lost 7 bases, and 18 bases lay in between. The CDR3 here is CASSFGGSPGNGELFF. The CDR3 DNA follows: TGTGCCAGCAGTTTTGGGGGGAGCCCGGGGAACGGGGAGCTGTTTTTT.

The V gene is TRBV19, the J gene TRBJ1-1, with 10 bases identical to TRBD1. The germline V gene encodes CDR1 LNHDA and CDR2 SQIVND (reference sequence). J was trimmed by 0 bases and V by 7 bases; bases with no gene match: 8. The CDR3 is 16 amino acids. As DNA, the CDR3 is TGTGCCAGTAAAAAGGGACAGGGGACAATGAACACTGAAGCTTTCTTT. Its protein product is CASKKGQGTMNTEAFF.

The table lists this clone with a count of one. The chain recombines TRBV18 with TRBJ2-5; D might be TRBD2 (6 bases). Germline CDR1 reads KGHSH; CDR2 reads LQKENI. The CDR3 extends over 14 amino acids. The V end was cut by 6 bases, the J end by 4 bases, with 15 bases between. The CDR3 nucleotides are TGTGCCAGCTCGCGGGACTCCGGAGGAGAGACCCAGTACTTC. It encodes CASSRDSGGETQYF. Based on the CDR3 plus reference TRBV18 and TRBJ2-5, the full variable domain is NAGVMQNPRHLVRRRGQEARLRCSPMKGHSHVYWYRQLPEEGLKFMVYLQKENIIDESGMPKERFSAEFPKEGPSILRIQQVVRGDSAAYFCASSRDSGGETQYFGPGTRLLVL.

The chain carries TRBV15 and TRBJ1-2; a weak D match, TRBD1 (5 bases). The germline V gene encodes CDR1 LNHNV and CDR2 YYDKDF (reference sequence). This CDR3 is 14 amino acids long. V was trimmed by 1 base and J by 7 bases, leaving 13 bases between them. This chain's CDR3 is CATSRVEGAGGYTF. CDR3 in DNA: TGTGCCACCAGCAGAGTTGAAGGGGCAGGTGGCTACACCTTC.

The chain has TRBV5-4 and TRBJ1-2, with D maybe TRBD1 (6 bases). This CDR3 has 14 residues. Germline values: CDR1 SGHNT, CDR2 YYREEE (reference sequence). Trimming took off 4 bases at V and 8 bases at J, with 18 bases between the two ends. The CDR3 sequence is CASSLARGPWGYTF. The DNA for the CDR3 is TGTGCCAGCAGCCTCGCCAGGGGCCCTTGGGGCTACACCTTC.

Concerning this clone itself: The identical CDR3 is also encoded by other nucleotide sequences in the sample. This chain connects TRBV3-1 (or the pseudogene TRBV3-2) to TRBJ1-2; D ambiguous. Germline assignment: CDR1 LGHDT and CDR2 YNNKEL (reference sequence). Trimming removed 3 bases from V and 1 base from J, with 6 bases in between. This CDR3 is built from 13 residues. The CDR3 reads CASSQAVNYGYTF. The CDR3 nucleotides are TGTGCCAGCAGCCAGGCGGTTAACTATGGCTACACCTTC.

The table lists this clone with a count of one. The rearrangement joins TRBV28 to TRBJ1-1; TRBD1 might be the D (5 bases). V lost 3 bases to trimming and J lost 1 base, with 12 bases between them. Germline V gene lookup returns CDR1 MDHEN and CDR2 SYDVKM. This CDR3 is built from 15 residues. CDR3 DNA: TGTGCCAGCAGTTTTGCCAGGGCGGCGAACACTGAAGCTTTCTTT. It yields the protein CASSFARAANTEAFF.